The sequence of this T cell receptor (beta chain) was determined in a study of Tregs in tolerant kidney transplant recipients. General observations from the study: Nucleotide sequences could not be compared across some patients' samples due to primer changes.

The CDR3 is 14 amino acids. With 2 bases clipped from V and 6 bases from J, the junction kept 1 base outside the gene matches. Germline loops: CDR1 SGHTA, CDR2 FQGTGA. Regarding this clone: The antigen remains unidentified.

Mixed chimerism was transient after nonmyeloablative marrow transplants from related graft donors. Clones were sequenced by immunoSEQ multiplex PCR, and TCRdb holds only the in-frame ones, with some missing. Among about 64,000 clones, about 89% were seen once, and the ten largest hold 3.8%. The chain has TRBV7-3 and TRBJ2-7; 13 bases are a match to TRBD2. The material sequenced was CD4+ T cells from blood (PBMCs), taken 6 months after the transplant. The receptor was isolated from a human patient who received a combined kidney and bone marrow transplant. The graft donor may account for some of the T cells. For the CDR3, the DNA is TGTGCCAGCAGCTTAGGACTAGCGGGAGCCGAGCAGTACTTC. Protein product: CASSLGLAGAEQYF.